This record looks at one T cell receptor beta chain sequence and its context. The antigen is not known. A second about 7 to 12 cycle PCR used barcoded and J-beta primers. TCRdb used MiXCR to reprocess the 5' RACE reads, holding one entry per CDR3 protein. Of approximately 1.5 million distinct CDR3 sequences in the sample, around 35% are singletons; the top ten hold approximately 11%. This CDR3 is built from 12 residues. CDR1 and CDR2 from the germline V gene are MDHEN and SYDVKM. V was cut by 6 bases and J by 7 bases, with 13 bases left in between. This entry comes from a study of blood T cells in healthy people across ages. Study-level results: Naive CD4+ cell counts and diversity both ran higher in long-lived than in aged donors.

The gene calls are TRBV28 and TRBJ2-7; D gene unclear. The receptor was derived from a woman aged 25-40 years in good health. What was sequenced was blood. The CDR3 coding sequence is TGTGCCAGCAGCCCAACTTATTCGGAGCAGTACTTC. Its translation: CASSPTYSEQYF.